The 11 T cell receptor beta chains reported below all come from one sample, sequenced in a study of CD8 T cells in Susac syndrome. Random hexamers served to reverse transcribe about 0.5 to 1 ug RNA. TCRdb itself ran the immunoSEQ multiplex PCR reads through MiXCR, one entry per CDR3 protein. The table has 140,000 or so distinct CDR3 sequences, roughly 94% seen once. Sequenced: CD4+ T cells from PBMCs. Source of these receptors: a human donor in good health.

The chain combines TRBV27 with TRBJ2-7, with D possibly called TRBD1 or TRBD2 (5 bases each). V dropped 4 bases and J dropped 3 bases, with 13 bases sitting between them. This CDR3 spans 14 amino acids. Germline CDR1 MNHEY, CDR2 SMNVEV (reference sequence). CDR3 DNA: TGTGCCAGCAGTTCTGGGGACGGGGACTACGAGCAGTACTTC. The encoded protein is CASSSGDGDYEQYF.

The chain uses TRBV12-3 or TRBV12-4 and TRBJ1-4; weak D call: TRBD1 (5 bases). The CDR3 loop spans 15 amino acids. The V end was cut by 6 bases, the J end by 8 bases, with 19 bases between. In DNA form, the CDR3 reads TGTGCCAGCAGCGTATTCCGGGACGTCAAGGAAAAACTGTTTTTT. Translated, it gives CASSVFRDVKEKLFF.

This chain links TRBV5-6 with TRBJ1-2, with D possibly TRBD1 on 5 matching bases. The CDR3 sequence is 14 residues long. CDR1 and CDR2 (germline): SGHDT, YYEEEE. V was shortened by 4 bases and J by 6 bases, with 16 bases between the two germline ends. The CDR3 DNA reads as TGTGCCAGCAGCCACATTCCAGGGTTCGATGGCTACACCTTC. It yields the protein CASSHIPGFDGYTF.

This chain uses TRBV6-1 with TRBJ2-1; D is ambiguous. This CDR3 comprises 13 residues. Germline values: CDR1 MNHNS, CDR2 SASEGT. The V end was cut by 6 bases, the J end by 3 bases, with 9 bases between. CDR3 sequence (DNA): TGTGCCAGCAGACAGACCGGCTACAATGAGCAGTTCTTC. This encodes CASRQTGYNEQFF.

CDR3 loop: CALGTGALNTEAFF. The DNA of the CDR3 is TGTGCCCTAGGGACAGGGGCCTTGAACACTGAAGCTTTCTTT. The chain is built from TRBV7-9 and TRBJ1-1; TRBD1 matches at 10 bases. Germline loops: CDR1 SEHNR, CDR2 FQNEAQ (reference sequence). V dropped 11 bases and J dropped 0; count of bases not matched to a gene: 6. The CDR3 loop spans 14 amino acids.

The CDR3 is CASSFMTGENTEAFF. DNA for the CDR3: TGTGCCAGCAGTTTTATGACAGGGGAGAACACTGAAGCTTTCTTT. V is TRBV27 and J is TRBJ1-1, with 8 bases fitting TRBD1. Trimming cost V 3 bases and J 1 base; bases outside gene matches: 4. Germline CDR1 is MNHEY and CDR2 is SMNVEV (reference sequence). The CDR3 consists of 15 residues.

The rearrangement joins TRBV6-5 to TRBJ2-7, with D perhaps TRBD1 or TRBD2 (5 bases each). Trimming removed 5 bases from V and 2 bases from J, with 13 bases in between. The CDR3 is made up of 14 amino acids. Germline V gene sequence: CDR1 MNHEY, CDR2 SVGAGI. In DNA, the CDR3 is TGTGCCAGCAGTCGTACAGGACTCACCTACGAGCAGTACTTC. Translation gives CASSRTGLTYEQYF.

The V call is TRBV4-1, the J call TRBJ2-5, with D hard to call. The V end was cut by 0 bases, the J end by 2 bases, with 13 bases between. There are 16 residues in the CDR3. The V gene's germline CDR1 is MGHRA and CDR2 YSYEKL. In DNA form, the CDR3 reads TGCGCCAGCAGCCAAGAAGGCCGGGTCACACAAGAGACCCAGTACTTC. It yields the protein CASSQEGRVTQETQYF.

The chain joins TRBV5-4 to TRBJ2-1; D gene ambiguous. Germline V gives CDR1 SGHNT, CDR2 YYREEE (reference sequence). This CDR3 has 15 residues. Trimming removed 0 bases at V and 7 bases at J, with 14 bases between. CDR3 sequence reads: CASSLGVEYRNEQFF. The DNA for the CDR3 is TGTGCCAGCAGCTTGGGGGTAGAATATAGGAATGAGCAGTTCTTC.

The CDR3 sequence: CASSATGQQETQYF. The CDR3 coding sequence is TGTGCCAGCAGTGCCACGGGACAGCAAGAGACCCAGTACTTC. The rearrangement links TRBV12-3 or TRBV12-4 to TRBJ2-5, with 7 bases fitting TRBD1. The junction had 5 bases not matched to a gene; V was cut back by 5 bases and J by 2 bases. The CDR3 totals 14 residues.

The rearrangement joins TRBV9 to TRBJ1-1; possible D gene TRBD1, 5 bases. The length of the CDR3 is 13 residues. The V gene's germline CDR1 is SGDLS and CDR2 YYNGEE. Trimming shortened V by 0 bases and J by 7 bases, and 10 bases separated the two germline ends. CDR3 region: CASSVVWDGEAFF. Here the CDR3 DNA reads TGTGCCAGCAGCGTAGTATGGGACGGTGAAGCTTTCTTT.